This T cell receptor beta chain originates from a study of blood T cell repertoires in COVID-19. Some clones are missing from TCRdb's copy, which holds only in-frame ones; the method was immunoSEQ multiplex PCR. The profile shows over 35,000 clones, approximately 88% of them singletons. Per germline, CDR1 LGHNA and CDR2 YNFKEQ. The CDR3 covers 19 residues. Trimming stripped 0 bases from V and 4 bases from J, with 25 bases between. Sequencing was performed on peripheral blood. This TCR was sampled from a man aged 50-60 years with acute or convalescent COVID-19. The chain is built from TRBV4-2 and TRBJ2-7; tentatively, D is TRBD2 (5 bases). CDR3 region: CASSQDPGILLESPYEQYF. DNA of the CDR3: TGTGCCAGCAGCCAAGATCCCGGGATCCTCCTGGAATCCCCATACGAGCAGTACTTC.